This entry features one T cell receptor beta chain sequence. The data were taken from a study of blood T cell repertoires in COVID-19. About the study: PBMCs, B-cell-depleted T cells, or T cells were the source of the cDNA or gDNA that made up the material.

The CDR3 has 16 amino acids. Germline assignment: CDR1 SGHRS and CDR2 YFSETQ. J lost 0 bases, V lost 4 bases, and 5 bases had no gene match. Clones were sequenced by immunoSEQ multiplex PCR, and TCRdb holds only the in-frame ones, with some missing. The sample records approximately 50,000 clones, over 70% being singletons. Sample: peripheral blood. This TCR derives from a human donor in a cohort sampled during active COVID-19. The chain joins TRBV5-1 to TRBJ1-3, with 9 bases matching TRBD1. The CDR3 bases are TGCGCCAGCAGCACCGGACAGGGGTACTCTGGAAACACCATATATTTT. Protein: CASSTGQGYSGNTIYF.